The clone carrying this T cell receptor (beta chain) was observed a handful of times. Antigen: not known. This record belongs to a study of beta chain features in type 1 diabetes. Study in general: Taken together, all samples contributed nearly 110 million examined sorted cells.

The study, taken as a whole, reports: The study found moderately but significantly shorter TCRB CDR3s in all four CD4+ subsets of Type 1 diabetes patients. Reads derived from cDNA could over-represent cells showing high TCR expression.

Every bit of the isolated RNA underwent reverse transcription, so sequencing read expressed TCRB transcripts. The method was immunoSEQ multiplex PCR; TCRdb's version includes in-frame clones alone and lacks a portion of them. The table shows 630,000 or so clones, with about an eighth occurring only once. Germline assignment: CDR1 SNHLY and CDR2 FYNNEI. The CDR3 length is 14 residues. The ends were cut back, 4 bases at V and 3 bases at J, with 12 bases in the middle. The chain employs TRBV2 and TRBJ2-5; possibly TRBD2 for D (6 bases). The sequenced material came from naive CD4+ T cells from blood. This sequence was found in a man between 18 and 35 years old with type 1 diabetes. The CDR3 sequence: CASSGTGTEETQYF. The CDR3 coding sequence is TGTGCCAGCAGTGGAACCGGGACTGAAGAGACCCAGTACTTC.